Below, 32 T cell receptor beta chains from the same sample are listed, as sequenced in a study of CD8 T cells in ankylosing spondylitis. TCRdb re-derived calls from the 5' RACE reads in MiXCR, one entry per CDR3 protein. The table has approximately 240,000 distinct CDR3 sequences, more than 20% seen once. Sequencing was carried out using blood, either unsorted or a sorted T cell fraction (not recorded which). The receptors here all came from a male donor with ankylosing spondylitis or in good health (not recorded which).

The gene calls are TRBV20-1 and TRBJ2-3, with 10 bases aligning to TRBD2. V shed 6 bases, J shed 4 bases, and the junction held 7 bases outside the gene matches. Germline CDR1 reads DFQATT; CDR2 reads SNEGSKA (reference sequence). CDR3 size: 14 residues. In DNA, the CDR3 is TGCAGTGCCCGGAGCGGGGGGGTTCCAGATACGCAGTATTTT. Translating gives CSARSGGVPDTQYF.

This chain links TRBV15 with TRBJ2-2, with D possibly being TRBD1 (6 bases). CDR1 is LNHNV, CDR2 YYDKDF, per germline (reference sequence). Between the trimmed V and J ends, which lost 4 bases and 5 bases, there was a span of 11 bases. This CDR3 spans 14 amino acids. The CDR3 here is CATSIRGWTGELFF. The CDR3 nucleotides are TGTGCCACCAGCATCAGGGGTTGGACCGGGGAGCTGTTTTTT.

Ten or more counts support this clonotype. The rearrangement joins TRBV20-1 to TRBJ1-1; 7 bases align to TRBD1. Trimming cost V 3 bases and J 4 bases; bases outside gene matches: 11. The CDR3 has 15 residues. Germline lookup yields CDR1 DFQATT and CDR2 SNEGSKA (reference sequence). CDR3 loop: CSASQRQGKGTEAFF. In DNA form, the CDR3 reads TGCAGTGCTAGTCAACGACAGGGCAAGGGCACTGAAGCTTTCTTT.

CDR3 protein: CAISESPNYEQYF. CDR3 coding DNA: TGTGCCATCAGTGAGTCCCCTAATTACGAGCAGTACTTC. This chain uses TRBV10-3 with TRBJ2-7; D remains ambiguous. The CDR3 spans 13 residues. With 0 bases removed from V and 4 bases from J, the gap between germline ends came to 7 bases. Germline loops: CDR1 ENHRY, CDR2 SYGVKD.

This clonotype was picked up a small number of times. The V call is TRBV29-1, the J call TRBJ2-7; tentative D call: TRBD1 (6 bases). Per germline, CDR1 SQVTM and CDR2 ANQGSEA. V was clipped by 6 bases and J by 3 bases, with 12 bases between them. The CDR3 is 12 amino acids. In DNA form, the CDR3 reads TGCAGCGTATATGGGACATACTACGAGCAGTACTTC. Amino acid sequence: CSVYGTYYEQYF.

This chain connects TRBV6-1 to TRBJ2-3; 9 nucleotides match TRBD2. Trimming removed 6 bases from V and 1 base from J; junction bases left unmatched: 5. The CDR3 totals 15 residues. Germline V gene sequence: CDR1 MNHNS, CDR2 SASEGT. The CDR3 reads CASRILAGGTDTQYF. The DNA for the CDR3 is TGTGCCAGCAGGATATTAGCGGGGGGCACAGATACGCAGTATTTT.

Only a few counts were recorded for this clonotype. The V and J genes are TRBV20-1 and TRBJ2-7; D tentatively fits TRBD1 or TRBD2 (7 bases each). V was shortened by 3 bases and J by 5 bases, with 17 bases between the two germline ends. The CDR3 extends over 14 amino acids. Germline-derived CDR1 and CDR2 are DFQATT and SNEGSKA (reference sequence). DNA for the CDR3: TGCAGTGCTAGGGGGGGGACAGTTTCCGACGAGCAGTACTTC. This codes for CSARGGTVSDEQYF.

The chain joins TRBV24-1 to TRBJ1-4, with a tentative D call TRBD1 (6 bases). V lost 4 bases, J lost 4 bases, and 18 bases lay in between. This CDR3 contains 17 residues. The germline V gene encodes CDR1 KGHDR and CDR2 SFDVKD. The CDR3 DNA is TGTGCCACCAGTGAACTTGGGGGCAGCCCCTTTAATGAAAAACTGTTTTTT. Its translation is CATSELGGSPFNEKLFF.

This clonotype showed up many times. The chain recombines TRBV12-3 or TRBV12-4 with TRBJ2-3, with D perhaps matching TRBD2 (5 bases). Trimming removed 5 bases from V and 6 bases from J, with 9 bases in between. This CDR3 region has 12 residues. This CDR3 is CASSLTGDTQYF. CDR3 in DNA: TGTGCCAGCAGTCTCACGGGGGATACGCAGTATTTT.

The sample holds many counts of this clonotype. The chain is built from TRBV20-1 and TRBJ1-2; no clear D gene. V was trimmed by 6 bases and J by 1 base, leaving 12 bases between them. Germline V gene sequence: CDR1 DFQATT, CDR2 SNEGSKA (reference sequence). The CDR3 is made up of 13 amino acids. As DNA, the CDR3 is TGCAGTGCGGGCGGGCCGAATAACTATGGCTACACCTTC. The encoded protein is CSAGGPNNYGYTF.

This clonotype was detected only a few times. V and J are TRBV20-1 and TRBJ1-6, with D hard to call. Trimming pared 6 bases from V and 4 bases from J, leaving 13 bases between. Germline-derived CDR1 and CDR2 are DFQATT and SNEGSKA (reference sequence). CDR3 length: 14 residues. The CDR3 DNA reads as TGCAGTGCAAAAACCGACGGTTATAATTCACCCCTCCACTTT. Encoded protein: CSAKTDGYNSPLHF.

The chain uses TRBV2 and TRBJ2-7; tentatively, D is TRBD2 (6 bases). Germline V CDR1 and CDR2: SNHLY, FYNNEI. CDR3 length: 15 amino acids. The germline V and J ends were trimmed by 5 bases and 4 bases, with 18 bases remaining between them. Written as DNA, the CDR3 is TGTGCCAGCAGTTACACCGGGACTTACTTTTACGAGCAGTACTTC. This codes for CASSYTGTYFYEQYF. The complete variable domain, with remaining parts taken from reference TRBV2 and TRBJ2-7, reads EPEVTQTPSHQVTQMGQEVILRCVPISNHLYFYWYRQILGQKVEFLVSFYNNEISEKSEIFDDQFSVERPDGSNFTLKIRSTKLEDSAMYFCASSYTGTYFYEQYFGPGTRLTVT.

The chain carries TRBV5-6 and TRBJ2-5; D is undetermined. V dropped 1 base and J dropped 5 bases, with 9 bases sitting between them. The CDR3 is 13 residues long. Looked up from germline, CDR1 is SGHDT and CDR2 is YYEEEE. DNA of the CDR3: TGTGCCAGCAGCTTGAGTTGGTGGGAGACCCAGTACTTC. It yields the protein CASSLSWWETQYF.

The chain carries TRBV12-3 or TRBV12-4 and TRBJ2-1; D is uncertain. This CDR3 is 15 amino acids long. The ends were cut back, 2 bases at V and 0 bases at J, with 8 bases in the middle. The CDR3 is CASSLLLNSYNEQFF. The CDR3 DNA sequence: TGTGCCAGCAGTTTATTGCTAAACTCCTACAATGAGCAGTTCTTC.

The V gene is TRBV6-6, the J gene TRBJ1-4, with 10 bases matching TRBD1. The CDR3 covers 12 residues. The germline CDR1 and CDR2 sequences are MNHNY and SVGAGI (reference sequence). J was trimmed by 7 bases and V by 8 bases; bases with no gene match: 1. The CDR3 DNA reads as TGTGCCAGCCGGACAGGGGGTGAAAAACTGTTTTTT. Translated, it gives CASRTGGEKLFF.

The chain joins TRBV12-3 or TRBV12-4 to TRBJ2-5; D may match TRBD1 or TRBD2 (5 bases each). CDR3 length equals 13 residues. Trimming took 5 bases from V and 3 from J, leaving 10 bases between them. The chain's CDR3 is CASSPGTKETQYF. The CDR3 DNA is TGTGCCAGCAGTCCCGGGACGAAAGAGACCCAGTACTTC.

The table lists this clonotype with many counts. The CDR3 DNA sequence: TGTGCCAGCAGACAACACAACAGCTATGGCTACACCTTC. Translation: CASRQHNSYGYTF. This chain links TRBV27 with TRBJ1-2; D call uncertain. This CDR3 spans 13 amino acids. V was clipped by 6 bases and J by 4 bases, with 12 bases between them. Germline V gives CDR1 MNHEY, CDR2 SMNVEV (reference sequence).

This clonotype has a handful of counts. The CDR3 here is CASRQGYNSPLHF. The CDR3, as DNA: TGTGCCAGCAGACAGGGATATAATTCACCCCTCCACTTT. V and J are TRBV6-1 and TRBJ1-6; maybe TRBD1 (6 bases). CDR1 is MNHNS and CDR2 is SASEGT in the germline V gene. The V and J ends lost 6 bases and 4 bases respectively, with 7 bases between them. The CDR3 runs 13 residues.

The chain carries TRBV7-9 and TRBJ2-2; D is ambiguous. V gave up 0 bases and J gave up 9 bases, with 8 bases separating them. The V gene's germline CDR1 is SEHNR and CDR2 FQNEAQ (reference sequence). The CDR3 has 13 amino acids. The CDR3 reads CASSLATGWELFF. The CDR3 DNA follows: TGTGCCAGCAGCTTAGCTACCGGATGGGAGCTGTTTTTT.

The table lists this clonotype with many counts. The chain is built from TRBV29-1 and TRBJ2-5; D call uncertain. The CDR3 runs to 13 residues. Germline CDR1 reads SQVTM; CDR2 reads ANQGSEA. V shed 5 bases and J shed 4 bases, with 14 bases lying between them. This chain's CDR3 is CSVRQVLGETQYF. The DNA of the CDR3 is TGCAGCGTTAGGCAGGTTTTGGGAGAGACCCAGTACTTC.

This clonotype was observed a few times. The CDR3 DNA reads TGTGCCAGCAGCTTGAGGGATCACACTGAAGCTTTCTTT. As protein: CASSLRDHTEAFF. V and J are TRBV7-8 and TRBJ1-1; unclear D gene. CDR1 and CDR2 from the germline V gene are SGHVS and FQNEAQ. The ends were cut back, 3 bases at V and 3 bases at J, with 8 bases in the middle. The CDR3 has 13 amino acids.

The chain combines TRBV7-2 with TRBJ2-7; the D gene is possibly TRBD1 (6 bases). The germline V gene has CDR1 SGHTA and CDR2 FQGNSA. Deletions cut 5 bases from V and 6 bases from J, with 17 bases between. The CDR3 spans 14 residues. The CDR3 spells CASSKGHMGGEQYF. The CDR3 nucleotides read TGTGCCAGCAGCAAGGGACACATGGGCGGCGAGCAGTACTTC.

This chain links TRBV7-9 with TRBJ1-3; D uncertain. Germline CDR1 and CDR2: SEHNR and FQNEAQ (reference sequence). The CDR3 sequence is 12 residues long. V was clipped by 7 bases and J by 4 bases, with 8 bases between them. This CDR3 reads CASTLQGNTIYF. CDR3 in DNA: TGTGCCAGCACATTACAGGGAAACACCATATATTTT.

The chain recombines TRBV20-1 with TRBJ2-7; D perhaps matches TRBD2 (6 bases). CDR1 DFQATT and CDR2 SNEGSKA come from the germline V gene (reference sequence). V lost 6 bases and J lost 2, with 20 bases in between. The length of the CDR3 is 15 residues. CDR3 sequence: CSAAGSGYSTYEQYF. CDR3 bases: TGCAGTGCAGCCGGTAGCGGCTATTCGACCTACGAGCAGTACTTC.

This clonotype was seen a handful of times. For the CDR3, the DNA is TGTGCCAGCTCACCCGACAGGGAACGCACAGATACGCAGTATTTT. Protein: CASSPDRERTDTQYF. This chain uses TRBV18 with TRBJ2-3; TRBD1 matches at 7 bases. There are 15 residues in the CDR3. Trimming cost V 3 bases and J 1 base; bases outside gene matches: 4. Germline lookup yields CDR1 KGHSH and CDR2 LQKENI.

This chain uses TRBV11-2 with TRBJ1-6; 8 nucleotides agree with TRBD1. V shed 5 bases and J 13 bases; nucleotides not matched to a gene: 7. Germline V CDR1 and CDR2: SGHAT, FQNNGV. The CDR3 is made up of 13 amino acids. The CDR3 is CASSPGGLTPLHF. CDR3 DNA sequence: TGTGCCAGCAGCCCAGGGGGCTTAACCCCCCTCCACTTT. The full variable domain, rest sourced from reference TRBV11-2 and TRBJ1-6, is EAGVAQSPRYKIIEKRQSVAFWCNPISGHATLYWYQQILGQGPKLLIQFQNNGVVDDSQLPKDRFSAERLKGVDSTLKIQPAKLEDSAVYLCASSPGGLTPLHFGNGTRLTVT.

The chain couples TRBV12-3 or TRBV12-4 to TRBJ2-7; D is uncertain. The V end lost 7 bases, the J end lost 2 bases, and 15 bases lay between the germline ends. The CDR3 is 14 residues long. The CDR3 sequence is CASISRGSPYEQYF. Written as DNA, the CDR3 is TGTGCCAGCATCTCCCGCGGCAGCCCCTACGAGCAGTACTTC.

This clonotype was seen ten or more times. The V call is TRBV20-1, the J call TRBJ2-3; D gene uncertain. The CDR3 consists of 12 residues. The V end lost 2 bases, the J end lost 2 bases, and 5 bases lay between the germline ends. Per the germline V gene, CDR1 is DFQATT and CDR2 is SNEGSKA (reference sequence). The CDR3 loop is CSARTNTDTQYF. CDR3 nucleotide sequence: TGCAGTGCTAGAACCAACACAGATACGCAGTATTTT.

This clonotype has more than one count but fewer than ten. The chain links TRBV20-1 to TRBJ2-1, with 9 bases aligning to TRBD2. CDR1 DFQATT and CDR2 SNEGSKA come from the germline V gene (reference sequence). V dropped 1 base and J dropped 8; count of bases not matched to a gene: 6. CDR3 length: 14 amino acids. CDR3 bases: TGCAGTGCTAGAGGCGGGGGGGCCGGTCATGAGCAGTTCTTC. Encoded protein: CSARGGGAGHEQFF.

This clonotype was counted many times. The chain links TRBV29-1 to TRBJ1-3; 8 bases align to TRBD1. V lost 3 bases to trimming and J lost 9 bases; unmatched junction nucleotides: 7. The germline V gene has CDR1 SQVTM and CDR2 ANQGSEA. This CDR3 comprises 13 residues. This chain's CDR3 is CSVDDRGSSTIYF. CDR3 sequence (DNA): TGCAGCGTTGATGACAGGGGATCAAGCACCATATATTTT.

There are a few counts of this clonotype. The chain has TRBV12-3 or TRBV12-4 and TRBJ1-1; D possibly corresponds to TRBD1 (5 bases). V was shortened by 5 bases and J by 1 base, with 20 bases between the two germline ends. The CDR3 sequence is 17 residues long. The CDR3 loop is CASSTVSLIRANTEAFF. Written as DNA, the CDR3 is TGTGCCAGCAGTACGGTTTCTTTGATCAGGGCGAACACTGAAGCTTTCTTT.

In its sample, this clonotype was seen once. The rearrangement joins TRBV29-1 to TRBJ2-1; D might be TRBD1 or TRBD2, each matching 5 bases. This CDR3 has 14 residues. Trimming removed 7 bases from V and 0 bases from J, with 13 bases in between. Germline V gene sequence: CDR1 SQVTM, CDR2 ANQGSEA. CDR3 residues: CSAPERGSYNEQFF. CDR3 nucleotides: TGCAGCGCGCCGGAGAGGGGCTCCTACAATGAGCAGTTCTTC.